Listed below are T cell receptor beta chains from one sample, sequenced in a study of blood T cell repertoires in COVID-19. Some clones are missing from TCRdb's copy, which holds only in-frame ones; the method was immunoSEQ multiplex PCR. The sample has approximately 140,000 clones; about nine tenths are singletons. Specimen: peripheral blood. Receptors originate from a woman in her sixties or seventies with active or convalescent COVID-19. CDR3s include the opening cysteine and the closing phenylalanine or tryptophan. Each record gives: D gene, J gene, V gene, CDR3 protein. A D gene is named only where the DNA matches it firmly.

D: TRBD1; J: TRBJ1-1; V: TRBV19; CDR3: CASSGTGLGNAEAFF
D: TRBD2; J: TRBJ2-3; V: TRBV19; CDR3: CAARPSGGTDTQYF
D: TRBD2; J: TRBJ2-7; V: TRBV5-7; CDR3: CASSPSLAGTYEQYF
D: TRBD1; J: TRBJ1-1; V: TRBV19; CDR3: CASSTRGTENTEAFF
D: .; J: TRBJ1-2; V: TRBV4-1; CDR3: CASSPPRTDSYYGYTF
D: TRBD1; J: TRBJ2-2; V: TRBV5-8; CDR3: CASSTPVGQGKSRELFF
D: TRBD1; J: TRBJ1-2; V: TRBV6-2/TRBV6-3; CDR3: CASSYAGQFYGYTF
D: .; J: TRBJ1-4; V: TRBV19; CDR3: CASSRRQGGFAEKLFF
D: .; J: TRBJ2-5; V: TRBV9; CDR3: CASSAGPEGETQYF
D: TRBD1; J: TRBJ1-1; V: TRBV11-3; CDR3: CASSFTGESTEAFF
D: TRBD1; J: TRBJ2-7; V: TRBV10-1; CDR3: CASSEGTGADEQYF
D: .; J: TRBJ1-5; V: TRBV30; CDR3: CAWSVGGSNQPQHF
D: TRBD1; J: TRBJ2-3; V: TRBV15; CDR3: CATSFRQGGPDTQYF
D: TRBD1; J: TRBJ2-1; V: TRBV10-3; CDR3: CAISESTGEDEQFF
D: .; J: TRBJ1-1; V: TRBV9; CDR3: CASAIGMGAVASGTEAFF
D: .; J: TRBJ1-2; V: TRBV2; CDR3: CASMRTGPGGYTF
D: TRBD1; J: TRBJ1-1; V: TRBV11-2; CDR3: CASSFWDSQNTEAFF
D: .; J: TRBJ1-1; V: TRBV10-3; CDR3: CAISAEGNTEAFF
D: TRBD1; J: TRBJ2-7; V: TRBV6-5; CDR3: CASSYSTGSDEQYF
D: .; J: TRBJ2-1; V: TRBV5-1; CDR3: CASSTRQLNEQFF
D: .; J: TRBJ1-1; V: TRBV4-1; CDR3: CASSQGITGINTEAFF
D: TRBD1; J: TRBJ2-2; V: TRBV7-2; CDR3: CASSSLGTVNTGELFF
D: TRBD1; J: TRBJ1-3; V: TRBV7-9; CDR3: CASSLLPTGDGNTIYF
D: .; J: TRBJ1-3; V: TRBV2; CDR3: CASSALGARNTIYF
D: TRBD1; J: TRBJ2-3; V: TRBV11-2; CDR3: CASSLTMTGVTDTQYF
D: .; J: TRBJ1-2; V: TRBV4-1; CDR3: CASSGAVYGYTF
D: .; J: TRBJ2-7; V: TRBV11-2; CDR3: CASSLDGVGGQYF
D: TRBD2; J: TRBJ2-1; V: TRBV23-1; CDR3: CASSSSGGGRDNEQFF
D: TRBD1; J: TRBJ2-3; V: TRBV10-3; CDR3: CAISESRTGITDTQYF
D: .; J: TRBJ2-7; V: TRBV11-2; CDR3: CASSRSFTNIRYEQYF
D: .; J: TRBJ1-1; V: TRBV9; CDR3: CASSSRGGVNTEAFF
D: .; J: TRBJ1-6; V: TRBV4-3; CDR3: CASSQGTEDSPLHF
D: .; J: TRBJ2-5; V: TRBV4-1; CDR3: CASSQDRGPAFQETQYF
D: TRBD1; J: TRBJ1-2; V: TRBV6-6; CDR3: CASSPTGAEGYTF
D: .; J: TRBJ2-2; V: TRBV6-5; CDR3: CAGGLTGELFF
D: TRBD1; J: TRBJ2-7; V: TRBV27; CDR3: CASSPGQGGVEQYF
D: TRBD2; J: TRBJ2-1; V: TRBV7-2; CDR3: CASSLASETSGVNEQFF
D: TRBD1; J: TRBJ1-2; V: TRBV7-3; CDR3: CASSYGQGWGYTF
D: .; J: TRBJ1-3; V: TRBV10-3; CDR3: CAAAASGNTIYF
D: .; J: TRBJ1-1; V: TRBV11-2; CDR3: CASSPRVGHTEAFF
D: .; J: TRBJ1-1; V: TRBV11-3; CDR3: CASSYGSNTEAFF
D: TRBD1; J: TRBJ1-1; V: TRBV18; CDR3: CASHLRQGMNTEAFF
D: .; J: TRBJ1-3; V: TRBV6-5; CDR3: CASSYSEWSSGNTIYF
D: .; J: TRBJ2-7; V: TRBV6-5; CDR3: CASSYARTHEQYF
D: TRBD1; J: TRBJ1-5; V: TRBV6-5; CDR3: CASRAGGSGNQPQHF
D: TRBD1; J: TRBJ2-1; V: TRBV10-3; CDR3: CAIKRGQDNEQFF
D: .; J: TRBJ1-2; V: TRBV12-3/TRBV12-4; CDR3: CASSFAGDSGYTF
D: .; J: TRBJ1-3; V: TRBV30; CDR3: CAWSAKRVQGRGGNTIYF
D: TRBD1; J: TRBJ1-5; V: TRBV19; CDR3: CASHRDRASNQPQHF
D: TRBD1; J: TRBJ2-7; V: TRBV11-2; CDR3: CASSLNPRKPGQGCEQYF
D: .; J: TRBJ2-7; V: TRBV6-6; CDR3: CASSYGVSGYEQYF
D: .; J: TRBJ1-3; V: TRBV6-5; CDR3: CASSYQGSLDGNTIYF
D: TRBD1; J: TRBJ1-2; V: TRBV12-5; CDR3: CASGTGVQGANTF
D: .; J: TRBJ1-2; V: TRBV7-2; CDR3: CASRPHQGSPNYGYTF
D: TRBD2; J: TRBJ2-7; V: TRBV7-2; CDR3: CASSQGLAGFYEQYF
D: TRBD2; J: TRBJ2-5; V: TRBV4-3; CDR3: CASSQGLAAVQETQYF
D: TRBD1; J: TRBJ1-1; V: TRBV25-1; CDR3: CASTPLGTDTEAFF
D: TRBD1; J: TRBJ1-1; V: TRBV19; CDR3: CASKTGGAGKNTEAFF
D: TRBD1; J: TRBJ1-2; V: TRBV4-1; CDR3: CASSQEATGVLYGYTF
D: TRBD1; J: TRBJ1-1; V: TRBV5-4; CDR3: CASSALPTGAGMNTEAFF